This paragraph reports one T cell receptor (beta chain). The target antigen is unknown. The use of a sample-barcoded 5' primer and a J-beta primer mix characterized a second PCR of roughly 7 to 12 cycles. One entry per CDR3 protein, called by TCRdb with MiXCR from the 5' RACE reads. Here the sample spans 800,000 to 1,000,000 distinct CDR3 sequences, 40% to 60% being singletons. The data are from a study of blood T cells in healthy people across ages. Study conclusions and caveats: Higher naive T cell percentage went strongly together with higher TCR beta diversity.

CDR1 is SGHDN, CDR2 FVKESK, per germline. Between the trimmed V and J ends, which lost 0 bases and 5 bases, there was a span of 2 bases. This CDR3 is built from 12 residues. Material: blood. The TCR originated in a young man in good health. The genes are TRBV14 and TRBJ1-5; D gene unclear. CDR3 sequence reads: CASSQEDQPQHF. The DNA for the CDR3 is TGTGCCAGCAGCCAAGAAGATCAGCCCCAGCATTTT.